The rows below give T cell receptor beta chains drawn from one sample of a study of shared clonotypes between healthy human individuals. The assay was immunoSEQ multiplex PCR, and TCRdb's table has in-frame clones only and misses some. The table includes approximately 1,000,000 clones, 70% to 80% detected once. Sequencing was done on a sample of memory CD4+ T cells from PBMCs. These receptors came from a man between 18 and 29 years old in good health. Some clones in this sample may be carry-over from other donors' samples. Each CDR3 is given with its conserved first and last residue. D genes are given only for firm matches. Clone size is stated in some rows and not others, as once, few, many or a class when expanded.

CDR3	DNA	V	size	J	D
CASSLTRTTGGEQYF	TGTGCCAGCAGCTTAACCCGGACTACGGGCGGAGAGCAGTACTTC	TRBV7-2	-	TRBJ2-7	-
CASSPGQGARGEKLFF	TGTGCCAGCTCACCGGGACAGGGGGCGCGCGGTGAAAAACTGTTTTTT	TRBV18	-	TRBJ1-4	TRBD1
CASSFPGASSYNEQFF	TGTGCCAGCAGCTTCCCCGGGGCCAGCTCCTACAATGAGCAGTTCTTC	TRBV7-9	once	TRBJ2-1	-
CASSEAGDFGANVLTF	TGTGCCAGCAGTGAAGCGGGGGACTTCGGGGCCAACGTCCTGACTTTC	TRBV2	-	TRBJ2-6	-
CASSEDRLAGGSDEQFF	TGTGCCAGCAGTGAAGACCGATTAGCGGGAGGTTCCGATGAGCAGTTCTTC	TRBV25-1	-	TRBJ2-1	TRBD2
CASSSNRGKETQYF	TGTGCCAGCAGCTCTAACAGGGGGAAAGAGACCCAGTACTTC	TRBV7-2	-	TRBJ2-5	TRBD1
CASGSGTTSGEQYF	TGTGCTAGTGGCTCCGGGACTACCTCGGGGGAGCAGTACTTC	TRBV12-5	-	TRBJ2-7	TRBD2
CASSFRTGQGTYEQYF	TGTGCCAGCAGCTTCCGTACGGGACAGGGAACCTACGAGCAGTACTTC	TRBV11-2	once	TRBJ2-7	TRBD1
CASSSSGASGRRQFF	TGTGCCAGCAGCTCGTCCGGGGCTAGCGGGAGAAGGCAGTTCTTC	TRBV16	once	TRBJ2-1	TRBD2
CATSRDLNQPQHF	TGTGCCACCAGCAGAGATTTAAATCAGCCCCAGCATTTT	TRBV15	-	TRBJ1-5	-
CASSPGRLAGVGEQYF	TGCGCCAGCAGCCCGGGTCGACTAGCGGGAGTTGGGGAGCAGTACTTC	TRBV5-1	-	TRBJ2-7	TRBD2
CASDRQGGNQPQHF	TGCGCCAGCGACCGACAGGGGGGCAATCAGCCCCAGCATTTT	TRBV5-1	-	TRBJ1-5	TRBD1
CAIRGVGELFF	TGTGCCATCAGAGGGGTCGGGGAGCTGTTTTTT	TRBV10-3	-	TRBJ2-2	-
CASPGVFGVTFPSYEQYF	TGTGCCAGCCCTGGGGTCTTTGGTGTTACATTTCCCTCCTACGAGCAGTACTTC	TRBV28	-	TRBJ2-7	-
CASSTSGGNQPQHF	TGTGCCAGCAGTACCTCTGGGGGCAATCAGCCCCAGCATTTT	TRBV2	few	TRBJ1-5	-
CASRRLAGETGELFF	TGTGCCAGCAGAAGACTAGCGGGAGAGACCGGGGAGCTGTTTTTT	TRBV6-5	-	TRBJ2-2	TRBD2
CASSDSSNNKKRELGETQYF	TGTGCCAGCAGTGACTCTTCTAATAATAAGAAGCGGGAGTTAGGAGAGACCCAGTACTTC	TRBV6-4	-	TRBJ2-5	TRBD2
CASSLPRGTQYF	TGTGCCAGCAGCTTACCCCGGGGTACGCAGTATTTT	TRBV11-2	once	TRBJ2-3	-
CSVQGQGDEQYF	TGCAGCGTACAGGGGCAGGGGGACGAGCAGTACTTC	TRBV29-1	-	TRBJ2-7	TRBD1
CASSGQGNDEQYF	TGCGCCAGCAGTGGGCAGGGTAATGACGAGCAGTACTTC	TRBV5-1	-	TRBJ2-7	-
CASSTINTHEQYF	TGTGCCAGTAGTACAATTAACACCCACGAGCAGTACTTC	TRBV19	-	TRBJ2-7	-
CASSWGLMNTEAFF	TGTGCCAGCAGCTGGGGACTGATGAACACTGAAGCTTTCTTT	TRBV7-2	-	TRBJ1-1	-
CASSLAPLAGGETQYF	TGCGCCAGCAGCTTGGCCCCGCTAGCGGGAGGGGAGACCCAGTACTTC	TRBV5-1	-	TRBJ2-5	TRBD2
CASSFQGGDQPQHF	TGTGCCAGCAGTTTCCAGGGAGGGGATCAGCCCCAGCATTTT	TRBV6-6	once	TRBJ1-5	-
CASSPSTDNYGYTF	TGTGCCAGCTCACCCTCCACAGATAACTATGGCTACACCTTC	TRBV18	-	TRBJ1-2	-
CASSQVYGTDYGYTF	TGTGCCAGCAGCCAAGTATACGGGACCGACTATGGCTACACCTTC	TRBV14	-	TRBJ1-2	-
CASFTPGTSGSHEQYF	TGTGCCAGCTTCACACCCGGGACTAGCGGGAGTCACGAGCAGTACTTC	TRBV2	-	TRBJ2-7	TRBD2
CASSTPIAGLSYEQYF	TGTGCCAGCAGTACTCCAATAGCGGGACTCTCCTACGAGCAGTACTTC	TRBV28	-	TRBJ2-7	TRBD2
CASNPTGWSYGNTIYF	TGTGCCAGCAACCCGACAGGATGGTCTTATGGAAACACCATATATTTT	TRBV19	-	TRBJ1-3	-
CASSLGIGNEQFF	TGTGCCAGCAGTTTAGGGATCGGCAATGAGCAGTTCTTC	TRBV28	-	TRBJ2-1	-
CASSPTSYNEQFF	TGTGCCAGCAGCCCTACCTCTTACAATGAGCAGTTCTTC	TRBV9	-	TRBJ2-1	-
CSVAPAGRRGYGYTF	TGCAGCGTTGCCCCAGCGGGAAGAAGGGGATATGGCTACACCTTC	TRBV29-1	-	TRBJ1-2	-
CASSRDSYSNQPQHF	TGCGCCAGCAGCCGAGACAGCTATAGCAATCAGCCCCAGCATTTT	TRBV4-1	-	TRBJ1-5	-
CASSGPGQGVHEQYF	TGTGCCAGCAGTGGCCCGGGACAGGGTGTCCACGAGCAGTACTTC	TRBV28	-	TRBJ2-7	TRBD1
CASRARAAGPVTYGYTF	TGTGCCAGCAGAGCGAGGGCTGCAGGGCCCGTAACCTATGGCTACACCTTC	TRBV28	-	TRBJ1-2	-
CASSLAGTSSNEQYF	TGTGCCAGCAGCTTGGCCGGGACTAGTAGTAACGAGCAGTACTTC	TRBV5-5	-	TRBJ2-7	TRBD2
CASSRGPGSETQYF	TGCGCCAGCAGCCGAGGACCGGGAAGTGAGACCCAGTACTTC	TRBV5-1	few	TRBJ2-5	-
CASSPIPGQKAKLFF	TGTGCCAGCAGCCCCATACCGGGGCAAAAGGCAAAACTGTTTTTT	TRBV7-8	-	TRBJ1-4	-
CASSTGGRGTEAFF	TGTGCCAGCTCTACCGGGGGGCGCGGAACTGAAGCTTTCTTT	TRBV18	-	TRBJ1-1	-
CASSGERGRSPYNEQFF	TGTGCCAGCAGCGGGGAGCGTGGCCGGAGTCCCTACAATGAGCAGTTCTTC	TRBV7-3	-	TRBJ2-1	-
CASSVEGLVDTQYF	TGTGCCAGCAGCGTCGAAGGGTTGGTGGATACGCAGTATTTT	TRBV9	-	TRBJ2-3	-
CASSEGRTGELFF	TGTGCCAGCAGCGAGGGCCGGACCGGGGAGCTGTTTTTT	TRBV6-1	-	TRBJ2-2	-
CASSFGGIRGGELFF	TGTGCCAGCAGTTTCGGCGGGATAAGGGGCGGGGAGCTGTTTTTT	TRBV28	-	TRBJ2-2	-
CASSEWGALGSGNTIYF	TGTGCCAGCAGTGAATGGGGGGCTCTGGGGTCTGGAAACACCATATATTTT	TRBV6-1	-	TRBJ1-3	-
CASSQAQGFYGYTF	TGTGCCAGCAGCCAAGCCCAGGGCTTCTATGGCTACACCTTC	TRBV5-4	-	TRBJ1-2	-
CASTDRGGVNTGELFF	TGTGCCAGTACCGACCGGGGAGGGGTAAACACCGGGGAGCTGTTTTTT	TRBV19	-	TRBJ2-2	TRBD2
CASSRTTSGEQFF	TGCGCCAGCAGCCGGACGACTAGCGGCGAGCAGTTCTTC	TRBV4-3	-	TRBJ2-1	TRBD2
CAIRTGEGETQYF	TGTGCCATCAGGACAGGGGAGGGGGAGACCCAGTACTTC	TRBV10-3	-	TRBJ2-5	-
CASSPPGTLYEQYF	TGTGCCAGCTCACCACCCGGGACACTCTACGAGCAGTACTTC	TRBV18	once	TRBJ2-7	-